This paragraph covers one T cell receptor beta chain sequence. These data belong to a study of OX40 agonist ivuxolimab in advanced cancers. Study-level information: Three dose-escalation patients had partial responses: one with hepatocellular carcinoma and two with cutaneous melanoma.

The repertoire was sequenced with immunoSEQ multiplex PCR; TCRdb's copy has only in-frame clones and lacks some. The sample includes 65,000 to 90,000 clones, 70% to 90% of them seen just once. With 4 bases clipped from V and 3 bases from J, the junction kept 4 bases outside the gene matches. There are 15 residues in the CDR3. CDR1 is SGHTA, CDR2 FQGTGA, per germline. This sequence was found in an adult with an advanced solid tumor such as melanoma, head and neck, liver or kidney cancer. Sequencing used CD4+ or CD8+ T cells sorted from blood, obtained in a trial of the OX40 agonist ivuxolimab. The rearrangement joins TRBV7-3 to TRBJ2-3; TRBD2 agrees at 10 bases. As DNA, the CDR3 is TGTGCCAGCAGCTCCCATAGCGGGGGGACAGATACGCAGTATTTT. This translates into CASSSHSGGTDTQYF.